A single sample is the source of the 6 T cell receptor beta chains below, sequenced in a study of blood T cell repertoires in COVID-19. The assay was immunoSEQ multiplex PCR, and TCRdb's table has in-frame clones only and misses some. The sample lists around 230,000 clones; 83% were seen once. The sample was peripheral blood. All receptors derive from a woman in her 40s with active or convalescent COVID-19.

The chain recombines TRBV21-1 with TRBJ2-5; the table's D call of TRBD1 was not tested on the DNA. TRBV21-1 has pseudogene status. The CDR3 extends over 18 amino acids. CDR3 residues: CASSPLGPSGTLKETQYF. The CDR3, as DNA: TGTGCCAGCAGCCCGCTCGGCCCTTCAGGGACACTTAAAGAGACCCAGTACTTC.

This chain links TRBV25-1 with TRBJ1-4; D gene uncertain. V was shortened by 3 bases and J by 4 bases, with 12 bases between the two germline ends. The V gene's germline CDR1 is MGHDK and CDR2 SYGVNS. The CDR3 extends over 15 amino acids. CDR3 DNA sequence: TGTGCCAGCAGTGAGCCTAGTCTGGTTAATGAAAAACTGTTTTTT. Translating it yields CASSEPSLVNEKLFF.

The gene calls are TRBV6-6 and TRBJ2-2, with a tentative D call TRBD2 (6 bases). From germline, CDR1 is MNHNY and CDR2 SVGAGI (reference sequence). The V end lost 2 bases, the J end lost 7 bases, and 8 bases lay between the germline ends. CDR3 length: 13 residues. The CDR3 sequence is CASSYVGGGELFF. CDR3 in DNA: TGTGCCAGCAGTTACGTGGGGGGCGGGGAGCTGTTTTTT.

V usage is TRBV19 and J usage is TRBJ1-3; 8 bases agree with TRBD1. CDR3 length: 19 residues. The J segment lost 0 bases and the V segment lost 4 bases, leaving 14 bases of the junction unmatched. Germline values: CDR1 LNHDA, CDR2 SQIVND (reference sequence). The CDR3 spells CASSTIFRTGKSSGNTIYF. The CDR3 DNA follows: TGTGCCAGTAGTACAATCTTTAGGACAGGGAAGAGCTCTGGAAACACCATATATTTT.

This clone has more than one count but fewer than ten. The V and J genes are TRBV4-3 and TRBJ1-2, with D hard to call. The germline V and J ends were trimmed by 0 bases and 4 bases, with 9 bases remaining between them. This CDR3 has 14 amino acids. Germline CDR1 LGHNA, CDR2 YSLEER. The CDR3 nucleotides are TGCGCCAGCAGCCAAGAGCTAAGTATCTATGGCTACACCTTC. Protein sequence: CASSQELSIYGYTF.

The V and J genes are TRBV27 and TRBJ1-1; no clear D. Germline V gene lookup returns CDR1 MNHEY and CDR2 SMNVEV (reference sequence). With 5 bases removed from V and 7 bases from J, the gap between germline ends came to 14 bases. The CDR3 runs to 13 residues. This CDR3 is CASSLMGQDEAFF. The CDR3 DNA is TGTGCCAGCAGTCTAATGGGCCAGGATGAAGCTTTCTTT.